The next 28 T cell receptor beta chains were all read from a single sample in a study of molecular identifiers for immune sequencing clone quantification. TCRdb re-analysed the PCR reads in MiXCR, keeping a single row per CDR3 protein. The sample lists about 500,000 distinct CDR3 sequences, around 23% occurring once. Specimen: naive CD8+ T cells from blood, with Jurkat cell RNA spiked in. Subset described: FACS-sorted CD8+CD4-CCR7+CD45RA+ naive T cells. The origin of the receptors is a human donor in good health. Some libraries in this study had Jurkat cell RNA spiked in.

V and J are TRBV29-1 and TRBJ2-7; D perhaps matches TRBD2 (6 bases). From germline, CDR1 is SQVTM and CDR2 ANQGSEA. V was cut by 4 bases and J by 3 bases, with 19 bases left in between. The CDR3 consists of 15 residues. The CDR3 nucleotides read TGCAGCGTTGTCGAAAGGGAGGAACAGTTCTACGAGCAGTACTTC. Protein sequence: CSVVEREEQFYEQYF.

A few counts support this clonotype. The chain employs TRBV6-5 and TRBJ2-5; 12 positions agree with TRBD2. Looked up from germline, CDR1 is MNHEY and CDR2 is SVGAGI. This CDR3 has 16 residues. Trimming took 6 bases from V and 4 from J; bases not matched to a gene: 9. CDR3 nucleotide sequence: TGTGCCAGCAGGCTGACTAGCGGGGGCCTCCCAGAGACCCAGTACTTC. It specifies CASRLTSGGLPETQYF.

The chain employs TRBV24-1 and TRBJ2-6; D gene uncertain. Trimming left V 4 bases short and J 0 bases short, with 6 bases between. CDR3 length: 15 residues. Looked up from germline, CDR1 is KGHDR and CDR2 is SFDVKD. CDR3 DNA sequence: TGTGCCACCAGTGACTTCCCCTCTGGGGCCAACGTCCTGACTTTC. Its protein is CATSDFPSGANVLTF.

The genes are TRBV7-9 and TRBJ2-7, with TRBD1 as a possible D gene (5 bases). The V end was cut by 5 bases, the J end by 9 bases, with 20 bases between. CDR1 SEHNR and CDR2 FQNEAQ come from the germline V gene (reference sequence). CDR3 length: 14 amino acids. The CDR3 nucleotides read TGTGCCAGCAGCGGCCCCCTCGACAGCAAGGGGCAGTACTTC. Translated: CASSGPLDSKGQYF.

In its sample, this clonotype was seen many times. The rearrangement uses TRBV28 and TRBJ2-1, with 8 positions matching TRBD2. The CDR3 is 16 amino acids. Trimming at V came to 3 bases and at J to 2 bases, leaving 6 bases not matched to a gene. Looked up from germline, CDR1 is MDHEN and CDR2 is SYDVKM. CDR3 sequence reads: CASSLFPGGPYNEQFF. DNA of the CDR3: TGTGCCAGCAGTTTGTTTCCGGGAGGGCCCTACAATGAGCAGTTCTTC.

This clonotype showed up just a few times. The V and J genes are TRBV25-1 and TRBJ2-7; D could derive from TRBD1 or TRBD2 (5 bases each). The CDR3 spans 18 residues. CDR1 is MGHDK, CDR2 SYGVNS, per germline. V dropped 4 bases and J dropped 1 base, with 23 bases sitting between them. CDR3 nucleotides: TGTGCCAGCAGTGTGGGAGTCGCAGGGATTAGTATATCCTACGAGCAGTACTTC. This translates into CASSVGVAGISISYEQYF.

This clonotype was seen repeatedly, ten times or more. The chain recombines TRBV20-1 with TRBJ2-2; 8 bases fit TRBD1. CDR3 length: 13 residues. The junction had 6 bases not matched to a gene; V was cut back by 6 bases and J by 6 bases. The V gene's germline CDR1 is DFQATT and CDR2 SNEGSKA (reference sequence). CDR3 DNA sequence: TGCAGTGCAACAAGGACAGGGCCCGGGGAGCTGTTTTTT. The encoded protein is CSATRTGPGELFF.

This rearrangement joins TRBV16 to TRBJ1-5; D is perhaps TRBD1 (5 bases). Per germline, CDR1 KGHSY and CDR2 FQNENV. The V gene lost 2 bases and the J gene lost 7 bases, with 15 bases spanning the gap. This CDR3 comprises 15 residues. CDR3 region: CASSQGRGGGQPQHF. The CDR3, as DNA: TGTGCCAGCAGCCAAGGAAGGGGTGGGGGACAGCCCCAGCATTTT.

This clonotype was seen only once. Because the CDR3 is missing its conserved closing phenylalanine or tryptophan, this is likely a read error. V usage is TRBV12-3 or TRBV12-4 and J usage is TRBJ1-2; TRBD1 might be the D (5 bases). V was trimmed by 3 bases and J by 4 bases, leaving 12 bases between them. This CDR3 comprises 14 residues. The CDR3 protein is CASSFFRDSYGYTS. For the CDR3, the DNA is TGTGCCAGCAGTTTCTTTCGAGACAGCTATGGCTACACCTCC.

The sample holds a few counts of this clonotype. The chain joins TRBV5-8 to TRBJ2-7, with 7 bases aligning to TRBD1. The germline CDR1 and CDR2 sequences are SGHTS and YDEGEE. The CDR3 loop spans 14 amino acids. With V trimmed by 0 bases and J by 7 bases, 7 bases remained unmatched. This CDR3 is CASSLELTGEEQYF. In DNA, the CDR3 is TGTGCCAGCAGCTTGGAACTAACAGGGGAAGAGCAGTACTTC.

The chain couples TRBV19 to TRBJ2-7; TRBD1 agrees at 9 bases. Germline CDR1 and CDR2: LNHDA and SQIVND (reference sequence). The length of the CDR3 is 12 residues. With V trimmed by 6 bases and J by 5 bases, 2 bases remained unmatched. The CDR3 DNA is TGTGCCAGTAGCACAGGGGGCCACGAGCAGTACTTC. Its protein is CASSTGGHEQYF. Together with reference TRBV19 and TRBJ2-7, the CDR3 gives the full variable domain: DGGITQSPKYLFRKEGQNVTLSCEQNLNHDAMYWYRQDPGQGLRLIYYSQIVNDFQKGDIAEGYSVSREKKESFPLTVTSAQKNPTAFYLCASSTGGHEQYFGPGTRLTVT.

This clonotype has a handful of counts. J is TRBJ1-1 and V is TRBV7-6, with D perhaps matching TRBD1 (6 bases). Between the trimmed V and J ends, which lost 5 bases and 1 base, there was a span of 14 bases. CDR3 length equals 15 residues. Germline-derived CDR1 and CDR2 are SGHVS and FNYEAQ. Written as DNA, the CDR3 is TGTGCCAGCAGCCTCGGGACAACCGAGAACACTGAAGCTTTCTTT. It codes for CASSLGTTENTEAFF.

This clonotype showed up many times. V is TRBV7-9 and J is TRBJ1-3, with D perhaps TRBD1 (5 bases). The V and J ends lost 0 bases and 3 bases respectively, with 9 bases between them. The germline V gene encodes CDR1 SEHNR and CDR2 FQNEAQ (reference sequence). The CDR3 runs 15 residues. For the CDR3, the DNA is TGTGCCAGCAGCTTAGCTGTGACAGATGGAAACACCATATATTTT. Its translation: CASSLAVTDGNTIYF.

This sequence joins TRBV7-9 and TRBJ2-3; D is ambiguous. This CDR3 contains 12 residues. Germline-derived CDR1 and CDR2 are SEHNR and FQNEAQ (reference sequence). The ends were cut back, 4 bases at V and 4 bases at J, with 6 bases in the middle. The CDR3 loop is CASSSIPDTQYF. Written as DNA, the CDR3 is TGTGCCAGCAGCTCTATTCCAGATACGCAGTATTTT.

The table lists this clonotype with many counts. The chain combines TRBV29-1 with TRBJ2-1; D may be TRBD1 (5 bases). The V and J ends lost 4 bases and 8 bases respectively, with 12 bases between them. Germline values: CDR1 SQVTM, CDR2 ANQGSEA. The CDR3 spans 12 residues. DNA of the CDR3: TGCAGCGTTGCGAGCAGGGTAGATGAGCAGTTCTTC. It translates to CSVASRVDEQFF.

This clonotype was found a few times. This chain links TRBV6-6 with TRBJ2-3; 8 positions match TRBD1. Germline assignment: CDR1 MNHNY and CDR2 SVGAGI (reference sequence). The length of the CDR3 is 16 residues. V gave up 6 bases and J gave up 3 bases; unmatched junction bases: 11. The CDR3 coding sequence is TGTGCCAGCAGCTTGGCCAACACAGGGGGAACAGATACGCAGTATTTT. Translation: CASSLANTGGTDTQYF.

This clonotype was detected ten times or more. The chain couples TRBV20-1 to TRBJ2-7; possible D gene TRBD2, 6 bases. CDR1 and CDR2 (germline): DFQATT, SNEGSKA (reference sequence). The CDR3 is 14 amino acids. Trimming took off 6 bases at V and 3 bases at J, with 18 bases between the two ends. The CDR3, as DNA: TGCAGTGCCAAAACCGGGACTGGCGTCTACGAGCAGTACTTC. The encoded protein is CSAKTGTGVYEQYF.

This clonotype was recorded many times. V and J are TRBV29-1 and TRBJ1-3; no clear D gene. The V end was cut by 3 bases, the J end by 0 bases, with 9 bases between. CDR1 is SQVTM and CDR2 is ANQGSEA in the germline V gene. This CDR3 spans 14 amino acids. The CDR3 protein is CSVEKLDSGNTIYF. CDR3 nucleotides: TGCAGCGTTGAGAAACTGGACTCTGGAAACACCATATATTTT.

This clonotype has a single count. The rearrangement links TRBV6-5 to TRBJ2-7; D possibly corresponds to TRBD1 (6 bases). This CDR3 is built from 14 residues. Germline V gene data show CDR1 as MNHEY and CDR2 as SVGAGI. The V gene lost 1 base and the J gene lost 6 bases, with 13 bases spanning the gap. The CDR3 sequence is CASSYYGGAAEQYF. The CDR3 DNA is TGTGCCAGCAGTTACTATGGGGGCGCGGCCGAGCAGTACTTC.

The genes are TRBV10-3 and TRBJ2-1; 13 bases agree with TRBD2. Germline V gene lookup returns CDR1 ENHRY and CDR2 SYGVKD. Trimming at V came to 7 bases and at J to 8 bases, leaving 11 bases not matched to a gene. The CDR3 is made up of 16 amino acids. The CDR3 nucleotides read TGTGCCATCACTTGGACTAGCGGGGGCCATGTGGATGAGCAGTTCTTC. Its translation: CAITWTSGGHVDEQFF.

V gene TRBV9 combines with J gene TRBJ1-5; D is unclear. This CDR3 has 13 amino acids. V lost 0 bases to trimming and J lost 6 bases, with 7 bases between them. Per the germline V gene, CDR1 is SGDLS and CDR2 is YYNGEE. The CDR3 loop is CASSVGMGQPQHF. The CDR3 nucleotides are TGTGCCAGCAGCGTAGGAATGGGTCAGCCCCAGCATTTT. The entire variable domain, with the rest obtained from reference TRBV9 and TRBJ1-5, is as follows: DSGVTQTPKHLITATGQRVTLRCSPRSGDLSVYWYQQSLDQGLQFLIQYYNGEERAKGNILERFSAQQFPDLHSELNLSSLELGDSALYFCASSVGMGQPQHFGDGTRLSIL.

This clonotype has a count of ten or more. The rearrangement joins TRBV25-1 to TRBJ1-1, with TRBD1 matching 9 bases. The CDR3 runs to 13 residues. The germline V gene has CDR1 MGHDK and CDR2 SYGVNS. V was clipped by 6 bases and J by 4 bases; unmatched bases: 3. The CDR3 reads CASRLDRGTEAFF. For the CDR3, the DNA is TGTGCCAGCAGGTTGGACAGGGGCACTGAAGCTTTCTTT.

This clonotype occurred a few times. V and J are TRBV15 and TRBJ1-3; D perhaps matches TRBD1 (5 bases). CDR3 length: 14 residues. CDR1 LNHNV and CDR2 YYDKDF come from the germline V gene (reference sequence). V lost 1 base, J lost 1 base, and 5 bases lay in between. The CDR3 nucleotides read TGTGCCACCAGCAGAGGGACATCTGGAAACACCATATATTTT. The encoded protein is CATSRGTSGNTIYF.

This clonotype was seen more than once but under ten times. This chain joins TRBV27 and TRBJ2-2, with 7 bases identical to TRBD1. The J segment lost 5 bases and the V segment lost 2 bases, leaving 8 bases of the junction unmatched. Germline CDR1 MNHEY, CDR2 SMNVEV (reference sequence). The CDR3 consists of 16 residues. The CDR3 DNA is TGTGCCAGCAGTTTAAACCCGGGACAGAGAACCGGGGAGCTGTTTTTT. Encoded protein: CASSLNPGQRTGELFF.

This chain uses TRBV7-3 with TRBJ2-1; the match to TRBD2 covers 11 bases. V lost 9 bases to trimming and J lost 3 bases; unmatched junction nucleotides: 13. Germline V CDR1 and CDR2: SGHTA, FQGTGA. The CDR3 has 17 amino acids. The CDR3 here is CARSPLGTSGSYNEQFF. DNA of the CDR3: TGTGCCAGGAGCCCCCTAGGGACTAGCGGCAGCTACAATGAGCAGTTCTTC.

Notes on this clonotype: Compared with germline, one end of the junction differs, possibly owing to a read error. The CDR3 sequence: CASGQWTGSSYEQYF. In nucleotides, the CDR3 is TGCGCCAGCGGCCAGTGGACAGGGAGCTCCTACGAGCAGTACTTC. V gene TRBV4-1 combines with J gene TRBJ2-7, with 8 bases lining up with TRBD1. The germline CDR1 and CDR2 sequences are MGHRA and YSYEKL. The CDR3 runs 15 residues.

The chain couples TRBV27 to TRBJ1-3; 11 bases match TRBD1. The CDR3 spans 15 residues. With 5 bases clipped from V and 4 bases from J, the junction kept 4 bases outside the gene matches. CDR1 MNHEY and CDR2 SMNVEV come from the germline V gene (reference sequence). This CDR3 reads CASSKGQGAGNTIYF. The CDR3 region has the DNA TGTGCCAGCAGTAAAGGACAGGGGGCCGGAAACACCATATATTTT.

A note on this clonotype: This could be a read error, since a much larger clone is one nucleotide away. This chain uses TRBV7-9 with TRBJ2-5; no definite D call. With 4 bases removed from V and 7 bases from J, the gap between germline ends came to 13 bases. Germline V gives CDR1 SEHNR, CDR2 FQNEAQ (reference sequence). This CDR3 spans 13 amino acids. The CDR3 bases are TGTGCCAGCAGCTCCCTCACCGAGTTGACCCAGTACTTC. This codes for CASSSLTELTQYF.